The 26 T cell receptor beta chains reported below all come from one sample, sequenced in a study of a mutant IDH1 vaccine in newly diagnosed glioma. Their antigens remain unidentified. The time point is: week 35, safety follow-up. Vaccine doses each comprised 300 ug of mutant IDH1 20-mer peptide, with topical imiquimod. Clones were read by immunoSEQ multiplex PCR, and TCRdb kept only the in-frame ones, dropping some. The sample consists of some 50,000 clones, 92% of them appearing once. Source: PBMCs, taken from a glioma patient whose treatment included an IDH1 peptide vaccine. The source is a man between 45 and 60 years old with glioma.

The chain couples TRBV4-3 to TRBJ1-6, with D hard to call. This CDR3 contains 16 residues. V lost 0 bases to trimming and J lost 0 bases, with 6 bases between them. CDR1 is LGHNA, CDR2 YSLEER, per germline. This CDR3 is CASSQDRSSYNSPLHF. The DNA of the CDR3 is TGCGCCAGCAGCCAAGACAGGAGCTCCTATAATTCACCCCTCCACTTT.

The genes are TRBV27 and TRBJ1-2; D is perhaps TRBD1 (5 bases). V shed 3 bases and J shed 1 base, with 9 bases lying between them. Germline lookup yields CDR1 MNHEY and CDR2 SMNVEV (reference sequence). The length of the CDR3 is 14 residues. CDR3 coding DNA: TGTGCCAGCAGTTTCTCAGGGTTTAACTATGGCTACACCTTC. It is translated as CASSFSGFNYGYTF.

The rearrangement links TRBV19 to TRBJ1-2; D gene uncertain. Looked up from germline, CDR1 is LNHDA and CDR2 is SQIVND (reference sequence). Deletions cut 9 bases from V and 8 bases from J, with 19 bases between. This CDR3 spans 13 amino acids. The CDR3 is CASQETRVQGYTF. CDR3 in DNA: TGTGCCAGCCAGGAGACCCGGGTTCAAGGCTACACCTTC.

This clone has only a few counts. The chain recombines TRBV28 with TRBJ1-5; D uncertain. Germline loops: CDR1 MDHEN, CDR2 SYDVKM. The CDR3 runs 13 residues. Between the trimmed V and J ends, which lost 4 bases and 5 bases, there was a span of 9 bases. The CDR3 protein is CASSWIGDQPQHF. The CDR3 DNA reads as TGTGCCAGCAGTTGGATTGGGGATCAGCCCCAGCATTTT. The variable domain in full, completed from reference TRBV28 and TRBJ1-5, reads DVKVTQSSRYLVKRTGEKVFLECVQDMDHENMFWYRQDPGLGLRLIYFSYDVKMKEKGDIPEGYSVSREKKERFSLILESASTNQTSMYLCASSWIGDQPQHFGDGTRLSIL.

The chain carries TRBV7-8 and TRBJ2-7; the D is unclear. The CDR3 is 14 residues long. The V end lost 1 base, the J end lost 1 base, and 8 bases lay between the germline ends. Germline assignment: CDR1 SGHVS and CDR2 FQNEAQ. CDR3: CASSLGAQSYEQYF. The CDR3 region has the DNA TGTGCCAGCAGCTTAGGTGCACAGTCCTACGAGCAGTACTTC.

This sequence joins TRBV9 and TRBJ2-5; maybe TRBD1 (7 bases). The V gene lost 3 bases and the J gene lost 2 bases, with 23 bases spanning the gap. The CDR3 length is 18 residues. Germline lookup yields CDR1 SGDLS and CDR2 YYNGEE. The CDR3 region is CASSAQGGVGLRQETQYF. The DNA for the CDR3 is TGTGCCAGCAGCGCGCAGGGGGGAGTGGGACTCCGACAAGAGACCCAGTACTTC. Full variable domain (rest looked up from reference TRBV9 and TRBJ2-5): DSGVTQTPKHLITATGQRVTLRCSPRSGDLSVYWYQQSLDQGLQFLIQYYNGEERAKGNILERFSAQQFPDLHSELNLSSLELGDSALYFCASSAQGGVGLRQETQYFGPGTRLLVL.

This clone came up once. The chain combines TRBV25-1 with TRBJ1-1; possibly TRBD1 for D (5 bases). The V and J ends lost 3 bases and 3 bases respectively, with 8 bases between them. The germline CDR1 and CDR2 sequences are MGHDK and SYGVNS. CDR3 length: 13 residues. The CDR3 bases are TGTGCCAGCAGTGATCGCAGGGACACTGAAGCTTTCTTT. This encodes CASSDRRDTEAFF.

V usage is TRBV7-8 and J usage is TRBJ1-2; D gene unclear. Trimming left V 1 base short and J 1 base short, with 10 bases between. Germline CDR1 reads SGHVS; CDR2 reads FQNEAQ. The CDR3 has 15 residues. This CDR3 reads CASSLGADINYGYTF. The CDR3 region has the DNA TGTGCCAGCAGCTTAGGGGCAGATATTAACTATGGCTACACCTTC. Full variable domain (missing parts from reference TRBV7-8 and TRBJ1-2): GAGVSQSPRYKVAKRGQDVALRCDPISGHVSLFWYQQALGQGPEFLTYFQNEAQLDKSGLPSDRFFAERPEGSVSTLKIQRTQQEDSAVYLCASSLGADINYGYTFGSGTRLTVV.

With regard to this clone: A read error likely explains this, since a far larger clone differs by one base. CDR3 in DNA: TGTGCCAGCAGCTTAGCCCCCTACGAGCAGTACTTC. Protein: CASSLAPYEQYF. The V call is TRBV7-9, the J call TRBJ2-5; no reliable D call. The J call may not be correct, given that the DNA end is closer to TRBJ2-7. CDR3 size: 12 residues. The germline V gene has CDR1 SEHNR and CDR2 FQNEAQ (reference sequence).

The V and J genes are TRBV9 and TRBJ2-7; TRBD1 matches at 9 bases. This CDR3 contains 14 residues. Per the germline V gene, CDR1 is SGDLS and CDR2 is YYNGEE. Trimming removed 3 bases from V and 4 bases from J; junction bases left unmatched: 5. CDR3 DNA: TGTGCCAGCAGCGACCCAGGACAGGGGTACGAGCAGTACTTC. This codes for CASSDPGQGYEQYF. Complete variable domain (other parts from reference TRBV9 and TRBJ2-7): DSGVTQTPKHLITATGQRVTLRCSPRSGDLSVYWYQQSLDQGLQFLIQYYNGEERAKGNILERFSAQQFPDLHSELNLSSLELGDSALYFCASSDPGQGYEQYFGPGTRLTVT.

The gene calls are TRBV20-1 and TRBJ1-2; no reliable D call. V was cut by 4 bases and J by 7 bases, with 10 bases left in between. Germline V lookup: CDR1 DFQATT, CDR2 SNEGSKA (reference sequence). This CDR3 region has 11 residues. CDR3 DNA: TGCAGTGCTAAGACAAGGAGTGGCTACACCTTC. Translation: CSAKTRSGYTF.

The CDR3 spells CASSGESQPQHF. In nucleotides, the CDR3 is TGTGCCAGTTCAGGGGAAAGTCAGCCCCAGCATTTT. This chain links TRBV11-1 with TRBJ1-5, with TRBD1 as a possible D gene (6 bases). Germline-derived CDR1 and CDR2 are SGHAT and FQDESV (reference sequence). V was pared by 9 bases and J by 6 bases, with 12 bases between. This CDR3 is 12 amino acids long.

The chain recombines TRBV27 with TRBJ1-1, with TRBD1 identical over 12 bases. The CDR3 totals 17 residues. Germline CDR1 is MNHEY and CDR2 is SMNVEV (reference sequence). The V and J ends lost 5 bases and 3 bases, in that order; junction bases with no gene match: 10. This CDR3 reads CASSRRGGTGGDTEAFF. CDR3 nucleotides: TGTGCCAGCAGTCGCCGAGGCGGGACAGGGGGCGACACTGAAGCTTTCTTT.

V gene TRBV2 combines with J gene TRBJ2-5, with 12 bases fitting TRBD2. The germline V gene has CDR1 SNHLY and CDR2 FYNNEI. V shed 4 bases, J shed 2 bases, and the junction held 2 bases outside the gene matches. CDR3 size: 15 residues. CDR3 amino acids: CASSGTSGKQETQYF. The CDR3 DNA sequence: TGTGCCAGCAGTGGGACTAGCGGGAAACAAGAGACCCAGTACTTC. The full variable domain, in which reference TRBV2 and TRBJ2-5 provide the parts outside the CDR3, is EPEVTQTPSHQVTQMGQEVILRCVPISNHLYFYWYRQILGQKVEFLVSFYNNEISEKSEIFDDQFSVERPDGSNFTLKIRSTKLEDSAMYFCASSGTSGKQETQYFGPGTRLLVL.

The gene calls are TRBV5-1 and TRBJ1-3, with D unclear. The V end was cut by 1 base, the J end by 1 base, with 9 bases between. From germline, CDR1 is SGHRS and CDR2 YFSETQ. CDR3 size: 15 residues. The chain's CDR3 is CASSLNIGSGNTIYF. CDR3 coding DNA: TGCGCCAGCAGCTTGAATATAGGGTCTGGAAACACCATATATTTT.

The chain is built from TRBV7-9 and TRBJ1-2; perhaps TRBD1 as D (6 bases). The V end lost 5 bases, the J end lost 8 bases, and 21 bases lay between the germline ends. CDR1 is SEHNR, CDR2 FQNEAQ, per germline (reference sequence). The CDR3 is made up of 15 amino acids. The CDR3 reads CASSPEVRGGKGYTF. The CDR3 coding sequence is TGTGCCAGCAGCCCGGAGGTCAGGGGAGGGAAGGGCTACACCTTC.

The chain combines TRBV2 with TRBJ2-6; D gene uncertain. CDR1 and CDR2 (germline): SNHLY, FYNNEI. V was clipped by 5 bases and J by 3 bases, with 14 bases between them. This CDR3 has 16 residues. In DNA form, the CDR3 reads TGTGCCAGCAGTTCCGTTAGGGCCAGTGGGGCCAACGTCCTGACTTTC. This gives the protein CASSSVRASGANVLTF.

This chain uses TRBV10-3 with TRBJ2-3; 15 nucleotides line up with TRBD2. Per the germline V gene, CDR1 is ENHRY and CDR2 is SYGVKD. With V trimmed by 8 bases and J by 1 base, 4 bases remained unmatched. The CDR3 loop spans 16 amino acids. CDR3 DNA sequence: TGTGCCATCGGGACTAGCGGGGGGCCCGGCACAGATACGCAGTATTTT. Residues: CAIGTSGGPGTDTQYF.

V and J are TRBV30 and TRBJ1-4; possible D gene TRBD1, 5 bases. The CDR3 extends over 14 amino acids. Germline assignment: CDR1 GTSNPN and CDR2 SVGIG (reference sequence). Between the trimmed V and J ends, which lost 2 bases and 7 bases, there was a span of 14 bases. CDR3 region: CAWSRGGRGEKLFF. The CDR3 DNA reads TGTGCCTGGAGTCGGGGCGGTAGGGGTGAAAAACTGTTTTTT. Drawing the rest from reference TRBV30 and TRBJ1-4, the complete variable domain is SQTIHQWPATLVQPVGSPLSLECTVEGTSNPNLYWYRQAAGRGLQLLFYSVGIGQISSEVPQNLSASRPQDRQFILSSKKLLLSDSGFYLCAWSRGGRGEKLFFGSGTQLSVL.

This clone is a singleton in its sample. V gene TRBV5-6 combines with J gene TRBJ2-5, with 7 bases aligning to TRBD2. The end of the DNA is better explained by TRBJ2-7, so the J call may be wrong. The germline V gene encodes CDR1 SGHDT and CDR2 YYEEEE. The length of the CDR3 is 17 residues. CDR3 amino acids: CASSLEGRGTSSYEQYF. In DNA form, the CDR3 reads TGTGCCAGCAGCTTGGAGGGGCGGGGGACCAGCTCCTACGAGCAGTACTTC.

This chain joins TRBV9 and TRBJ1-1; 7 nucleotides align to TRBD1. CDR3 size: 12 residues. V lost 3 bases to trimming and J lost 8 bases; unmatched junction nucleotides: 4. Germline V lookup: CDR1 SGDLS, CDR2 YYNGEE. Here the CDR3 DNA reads TGTGCCAGCAGCGAGGGGGACAGAGAAGCTTTCTTT. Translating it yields CASSEGDREAFF.

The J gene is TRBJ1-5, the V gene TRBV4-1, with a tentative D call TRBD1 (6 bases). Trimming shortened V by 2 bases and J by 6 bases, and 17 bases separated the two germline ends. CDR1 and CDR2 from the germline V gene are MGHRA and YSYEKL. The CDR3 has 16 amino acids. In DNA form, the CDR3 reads TGCGCCAGCAGCCAAAAGACTTCTACAGGGATTCAGCCCCAGCATTTT. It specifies CASSQKTSTGIQPQHF.

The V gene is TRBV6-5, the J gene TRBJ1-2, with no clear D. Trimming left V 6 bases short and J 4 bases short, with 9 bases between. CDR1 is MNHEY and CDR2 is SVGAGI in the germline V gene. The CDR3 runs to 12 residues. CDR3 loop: CASRRGSYGYTF. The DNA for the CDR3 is TGTGCCAGCAGACGGGGATCCTATGGCTACACCTTC.

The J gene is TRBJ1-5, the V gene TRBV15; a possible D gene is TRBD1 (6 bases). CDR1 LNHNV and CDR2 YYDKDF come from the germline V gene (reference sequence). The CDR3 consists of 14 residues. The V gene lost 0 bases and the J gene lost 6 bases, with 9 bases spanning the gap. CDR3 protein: CATSRDRGGQPQHF. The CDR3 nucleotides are TGTGCCACCAGCAGAGACAGGGGAGGTCAGCCCCAGCATTTT.

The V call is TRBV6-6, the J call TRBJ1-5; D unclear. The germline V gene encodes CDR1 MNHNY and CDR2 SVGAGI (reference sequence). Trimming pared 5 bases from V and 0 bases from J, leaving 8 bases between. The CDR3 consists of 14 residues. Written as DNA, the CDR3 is TGTGCCAGCAGTGCAGCACATAGCAATCAGCCCCAGCATTTT. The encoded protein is CASSAAHSNQPQHF.

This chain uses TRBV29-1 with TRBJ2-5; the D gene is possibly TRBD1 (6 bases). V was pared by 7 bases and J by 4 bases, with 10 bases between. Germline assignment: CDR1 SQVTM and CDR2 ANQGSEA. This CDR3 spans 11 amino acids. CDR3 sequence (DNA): TGCAGCGCCGGGACAACAGAGACCCAGTACTTC. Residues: CSAGTTETQYF. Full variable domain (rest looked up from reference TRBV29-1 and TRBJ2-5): SAVISQKPSRDICQRGTSLTIQCQVDSQVTMMFWYRQQPGQSLTLIATANQGSEATYESGFVIDKFPISRPNLTFSTLTVSNMSPEDSSIYLCSAGTTETQYFGPGTRLLVL.